This T cell receptor (beta chain) was observed in a study of Tregs in tolerant kidney transplant recipients. General study points: Validation in larger populations is needed because few patients were studied. The most relevant donor-specific Treg TCRbeta repertoire apparently came from expansion with activated donor B cells. This study did not directly address biological reproducibility.

Thawed PBMCs were FACS-sorted into unstimulated CD4+CD25+CD127- regulatory T cells, CD4+CD25- non-regulatory cells, CD4 and CD8 cells. The CDR3 runs to 20 residues. The junction had 19 bases not matched to a gene; V was cut back by 3 bases and J by 7 bases. Germline CDR1 reads SGHRS; CDR2 reads YFSETQ. This clone was detected only once. Its antigen remains unknown. The data were produced by immunoSEQ multiplex PCR, yet TCRdb's version contains in-frame clones alone and is incomplete. Here the sample spans 240,000 or so clones, 65% to 85% being singletons. Sequenced material: CD4+ T cells from blood. The clonotype comes from a human donor in good health. The chain combines TRBV5-1 with TRBJ2-1, with 13 bases fitting TRBD2. The CDR3 bases are TGCGCCAGCAGCTGGGCCCAGACAGGGCGGACTAGCGGGAGCCGGAATGAGCAGTTCTTC. It encodes CASSWAQTGRTSGSRNEQFF.